These 30 T cell receptor beta chains were sequenced from one sample in a study of blood T cell repertoires in COVID-19. The repertoire was sequenced with immunoSEQ multiplex PCR; TCRdb's copy has only in-frame clones and lacks some. The repertoire holds about 69,000 clones, with about four fifths as singletons. The sample consisted of peripheral blood. These receptors originate from a human donor in a cohort sampled during active COVID-19.

CDR3 in amino acids: CASSPDRYNTEAFF. Here the CDR3 DNA reads TGTGCCAGCTCACCGGACAGGTATAACACTGAAGCTTTCTTT. This chain links TRBV18 with TRBJ1-1; 7 nucleotides align to TRBD1. The J segment lost 2 bases and the V segment lost 3 bases, leaving 3 bases of the junction unmatched. CDR1 and CDR2 (germline): KGHSH, LQKENI. CDR3 length: 14 residues.

This rearrangement joins TRBV7-2 to TRBJ1-1, with 7 positions matching TRBD1. The CDR3 totals 13 residues. V lost 3 bases to trimming and J lost 3 bases; unmatched junction nucleotides: 1. Germline CDR1 reads SGHTA; CDR2 reads FQGNSA. The CDR3 nucleotides are TGTGCCAGCAGCTTCGGACAGGACACTGAAGCTTTCTTT. Encoded protein: CASSFGQDTEAFF.

The chain has TRBV28 and TRBJ1-4; TRBD1 aligns across 10 bases. Germline CDR1 MDHEN, CDR2 SYDVKM. CDR3 length equals 13 residues. Unmatched junction bases numbered 5, after V lost 9 bases and J lost 7 bases. In DNA form, the CDR3 reads TGTGCCAGTGGGGACAGGGGTGGTGAAAAACTGTTTTTT. Protein: CASGDRGGEKLFF.

The chain joins TRBV29-1 to TRBJ2-5; 9 positions match TRBD1. The germline V gene has CDR1 SQVTM and CDR2 ANQGSEA. This CDR3 has 12 amino acids. With V trimmed by 7 bases and J by 7 bases, 7 bases remained unmatched. In DNA form, the CDR3 reads TGCAGCGCCTCCGGGACAGGGTTGACCCAGTACTTC. It encodes CSASGTGLTQYF.

This chain joins TRBV10-1 and TRBJ2-2, with a tentative D call TRBD1 (6 bases). Trimming removed 5 bases at V and 0 bases at J, with 13 bases between. From germline, CDR1 is WNHNN and CDR2 SYGVQD (reference sequence). This CDR3 comprises 16 residues. The CDR3, as DNA: TGCGCCAGCAGTTTTATAGGACAGCCGAACACCGGGGAGCTGTTTTTT. It codes for CASSFIGQPNTGELFF.

The chain joins TRBV5-1 to TRBJ2-1, with D possibly TRBD1 on 6 matching bases. The V and J ends lost 4 bases and 2 bases respectively, with 7 bases between them. Germline CDR1 reads SGHRS; CDR2 reads YFSETQ. This CDR3 has 13 amino acids. The CDR3 bases are TGCGCCAGCAGCAGGGGGACCTACAATGAGCAGTTCTTC. Translated, it gives CASSRGTYNEQFF.

The chain uses TRBV12-3 or TRBV12-4 and TRBJ1-2; D gene ambiguous. V was pared by 4 bases and J by 4 bases, with 4 bases between. The CDR3 length is 11 residues. The CDR3: CASSSVYGYTF. CDR3 sequence (DNA): TGTGCCAGCAGTTCAGTCTATGGCTACACCTTC.

This chain uses TRBV29-1 with TRBJ1-2; the D is unclear. The CDR3 is 14 residues long. Germline V gene lookup returns CDR1 SQVTM and CDR2 ANQGSEA. V was pared by 0 bases and J by 4 bases, with 12 bases between. Here the CDR3 reads CSVEDPEGPYGYTF. The CDR3 DNA follows: TGCAGCGTTGAAGACCCGGAGGGCCCCTATGGCTACACCTTC.

This sequence joins TRBV5-6 and TRBJ2-5, with D maybe TRBD2 (5 bases). Per germline, CDR1 SGHDT and CDR2 YYEEEE. V was cut by 0 bases and J by 0 bases, with 15 bases left in between. This CDR3 is built from 17 residues. Here the CDR3 DNA reads TGTGCCAGCAGCTTGGCCAGCGGAGACTCGTACCAAGAGACCCAGTACTTC. Its translation: CASSLASGDSYQETQYF.

The chain uses TRBV5-5 and TRBJ2-7, with TRBD2 matching over 10 bases. The V gene's germline CDR1 is SGHKS and CDR2 YYEKEE (reference sequence). This CDR3 contains 15 residues. Unmatched junction bases numbered 4, after V lost 2 bases and J lost 2 bases. The CDR3 reads CASSFFLAGAYEQYF. CDR3 sequence (DNA): TGTGCCAGCAGCTTTTTTCTAGCGGGAGCCTACGAGCAGTACTTC.

The rearrangement joins TRBV6-6 to TRBJ1-4, with 11 bases matching TRBD1. The CDR3 contains 17 residues. Losses at the gene ends were 6 bases for V and 10 bases for J; bases not matched to a gene: 16. CDR1 is MNHNY, CDR2 SVGAGI, per germline (reference sequence). The CDR3 spells CASSRSYDGTGGRKLFF. CDR3 coding DNA: TGTGCCAGCAGCCGATCTTATGACGGGACAGGGGGGAGAAAACTGTTTTTT.

The chain carries TRBV6-4 and TRBJ1-6, with 9 bases lining up with TRBD1. The CDR3 runs 14 residues. Trimming removed 4 bases from V and 7 bases from J; junction bases left unmatched: 2. Germline V gene lookup returns CDR1 MRHNA and CDR2 SNTAGT. Here the CDR3 DNA reads TGTGCCAGCAGTGTGGGGACAGGGAATTCACCCCTCCACTTT. It yields the protein CASSVGTGNSPLHF.

This clone has only one observation. This sequence joins TRBV9 and TRBJ2-1; 12 bases are a match to TRBD2. Germline V gives CDR1 SGDLS, CDR2 YYNGEE. V lost 0 bases to trimming and J lost 4 bases; unmatched junction nucleotides: 8. CDR3 length: 18 amino acids. For the CDR3, the DNA is TGTGCCAGCAGCGTAGTCACCCCAGGACTAGCGGGATACAATGAGCAGTTCTTC. This encodes CASSVVTPGLAGYNEQFF.

This clone appeared a single time. The V gene is TRBV5-1, the J gene TRBJ2-7, with TRBD1 identical over 9 bases. Trimming took 2 bases from V and 7 from J; bases not matched to a gene: 7. From germline, CDR1 is SGHRS and CDR2 YFSETQ. This CDR3 is 14 amino acids long. The CDR3 spells CASSLWTGAFEQYF. The DNA of the CDR3 is TGCGCCAGCAGCTTATGGACAGGGGCGTTTGAGCAGTACTTC. The full variable domain, with the rest looked up from reference TRBV5-1 and TRBJ2-7, is KAGVTQTPRYLIKTRGQQVTLSCSPISGHRSVSWYQQTPGQGLQFLFEYFSETQRNKGNFPGRFSGRQFSNSRSEMNVSTLELGDSALYLCASSLWTGAFEQYFGPGTRLTVT.

The chain combines TRBV6-1 with TRBJ2-5; D may be TRBD1 (5 bases). Germline CDR1 and CDR2: MNHNS and SASEGT. This CDR3 contains 15 residues. Deletions cut 1 base from V and 5 bases from J, with 14 bases between. DNA for the CDR3: TGTGCCAGCAGTGAAGTCAGGGTTCCACGGGAGACCCAGTACTTC. It codes for CASSEVRVPRETQYF.

This chain connects TRBV5-6 to TRBJ2-5, with 8 bases lining up with TRBD2. Germline CDR1 is SGHDT and CDR2 is YYEEEE. J gave up 5 bases and V 1 base, and 7 bases lay outside the gene matches. The CDR3 spans 15 residues. CDR3 sequence reads: CASSLTGRAYETQYF. The CDR3 nucleotides are TGTGCCAGCAGCTTGACCGGGAGGGCCTACGAGACCCAGTACTTC. Filled out from reference TRBV5-6 and TRBJ2-5, the complete variable domain reads DAGVTQSPTHLIKTRGQQVTLRCSPKSGHDTVSWYQQALGQGPQFIFQYYEEEERQRGNFPDRFSGHQFPNYSSELNVNALLLGDSALYLCASSLTGRAYETQYFGPGTRLLVL.

J is TRBJ2-4 and V is TRBV6-2 or TRBV6-3; weak D call: TRBD1 (5 bases). V lost 6 bases and J 7 bases, leaving 19 bases between the germline ends. Germline V gene data show CDR1 as MNHEY and CDR2 as SVGEGT. CDR3 length: 15 residues. CDR3 residues: CASSQRSVGLNIQYF. The CDR3 region has the DNA TGTGCCAGCAGCCAGAGGTCGGTGGGGCTGAACATTCAGTACTTC.

V usage is TRBV25-1 and J usage is TRBJ2-3; weak D call: TRBD1 (5 bases). Trimming removed 2 bases from V and 1 base from J, with 7 bases in between. This CDR3 comprises 14 residues. Germline CDR1 is MGHDK and CDR2 is SYGVNS. The CDR3 loop reads CASSETGGTDTQYF. CDR3 sequence (DNA): TGTGCCAGCAGTGAAACAGGAGGCACAGATACGCAGTATTTT. The full variable domain, with the rest looked up from reference TRBV25-1 and TRBJ2-3, is EADIYQTPRYLVIGTGKKITLECSQTMGHDKMYWYQQDPGMELHLIHYSYGVNSTEKGDLSSESTVSRIRTEHFPLTLESARPSHTSQYLCASSETGGTDTQYFGPGTRLTVL.

This clone showed up just a few times. The V and J genes are TRBV24-1 and TRBJ1-5, with 9 bases identical to TRBD1. The germline CDR1 and CDR2 sequences are KGHDR and SFDVKD. The CDR3 consists of 16 residues. Unmatched junction bases numbered 8, after V lost 4 bases and J lost 5 bases. The CDR3 nucleotides are TGTGCCACCAGTGACCCGCGGACAGGGGACTATCAGCCCCAGCATTTT. It yields the protein CATSDPRTGDYQPQHF.

The rearrangement links TRBV5-4 to TRBJ2-5, with 8 bases matching TRBD2. The CDR3 is 14 amino acids. Losses at the gene ends were 2 bases for V and 1 base for J; bases not matched to a gene: 1. The germline V gene encodes CDR1 SGHNT and CDR2 YYREEE (reference sequence). This CDR3 reads CASSFGLAQETQYF. In nucleotides, the CDR3 is TGTGCCAGCAGCTTCGGACTAGCCCAAGAGACCCAGTACTTC.

In regard to this clone: Mismatch with germline at one junction end may stem from a read error. The chain employs TRBV28 and TRBJ2-7, with 8 bases lining up with TRBD2. In germline, CDR1 is MDHEN, CDR2 SYDVKM. The CDR3 is 14 amino acids. CDR3 in amino acids: CASSSGGGSNEQYF. The CDR3 DNA sequence: TGTGCCAGCAGTTCGGGGGGGGGCTCCAACGAGCAGTACTTC.

The chain employs TRBV7-2 and TRBJ1-2; D gene uncertain. V was trimmed by 0 bases and J by 5 bases, leaving 13 bases between them. Per germline, CDR1 SGHTA and CDR2 FQGNSA. The CDR3 loop spans 15 amino acids. For the CDR3, the DNA is TGTGCCAGCAGCTTAGCTGGGAGGGCAGCATATGGCTACACCTTC. Protein sequence: CASSLAGRAAYGYTF.

The chain combines TRBV19 with TRBJ2-1; 13 bases align to TRBD2. The CDR3 loop spans 15 amino acids. The germline V gene encodes CDR1 LNHDA and CDR2 SQIVND (reference sequence). The junction had 6 bases not matched to a gene; V was cut back by 4 bases and J by 9 bases. CDR3 residues: CASSTRTSGSGEQFF. CDR3 bases: TGTGCCAGTAGTACCCGGACTAGCGGGAGCGGTGAGCAGTTCTTC.

V and J are TRBV28 and TRBJ1-5; 7 bases map to TRBD1. Losses at the gene ends were 5 bases for V and 0 bases for J; bases not matched to a gene: 7. CDR1 and CDR2 (germline): MDHEN, SYDVKM. The CDR3 sequence is 16 residues long. The CDR3 loop is CASSPHTGDSNQPQHF. In DNA form, the CDR3 reads TGTGCCAGCAGTCCACATACAGGGGATAGCAATCAGCCCCAGCATTTT.

The V gene is TRBV5-4, the J gene TRBJ2-7, with 9 nucleotides matching TRBD2. The CDR3 is 13 amino acids. Trimming took 5 bases from V and 5 from J; bases not matched to a gene: 5. CDR1 is SGHNT, CDR2 YYREEE, per germline (reference sequence). As DNA, the CDR3 is TGTGCCAGCAGTTTAGCGGGAGTGAACGAGCAGTACTTC. It translates to CASSLAGVNEQYF.

V usage is TRBV5-1 and J usage is TRBJ2-1, with TRBD2 matching 7 bases. In germline, CDR1 is SGHRS, CDR2 YFSETQ. CDR3 length equals 15 residues. V trimming: 2 bases; J trimming: 3 bases; junction bases outside the gene matches: 5. The DNA for the CDR3 is TGCGCCAGCAGCTTTAATCGGGAGGTCTACAATGAGCAGTTCTTC. It codes for CASSFNREVYNEQFF.

This clone was observed a few times. The V gene is TRBV28, the J gene TRBJ2-7, with TRBD1 as a possible D gene (6 bases). Germline assignment: CDR1 MDHEN and CDR2 SYDVKM. V gave up 6 bases and J gave up 7 bases, with 19 bases separating them. The CDR3 totals 14 residues. In DNA form, the CDR3 reads TGTGCCAGCAGCGGCAGGGGCGCCCGGAGGGAGCAGTACTTC. This codes for CASSGRGARREQYF. Variable domain in full (rest from reference TRBV28 and TRBJ2-7): DVKVTQSSRYLVKRTGEKVFLECVQDMDHENMFWYRQDPGLGLRLIYFSYDVKMKEKGDIPEGYSVSREKKERFSLILESASTNQTSMYLCASSGRGARREQYFGPGTRLTVT.

The chain employs TRBV7-2 and TRBJ1-4; D gene unclear. The CDR3 loop spans 16 amino acids. Germline CDR1 reads SGHTA; CDR2 reads FQGNSA. V was shortened by 2 bases and J by 0 bases, with 10 bases between the two germline ends. CDR3 sequence reads: CASSLREPPTNEKLFF. CDR3 nucleotides: TGTGCCAGCAGCTTACGGGAGCCCCCAACTAATGAAAAACTGTTTTTT.

The chain links TRBV3-1 (or the pseudogene TRBV3-2) to TRBJ2-7; D is ambiguous. V was clipped by 6 bases and J by 5 bases, with 11 bases between them. Germline V gene lookup returns CDR1 LGHDT and CDR2 YNNKEL (reference sequence). CDR3 length: 12 residues. The CDR3 nucleotides are TGTGCCAGCAGTCCATCGAGCGACGAGCAGTACTTC. Translated: CASSPSSDEQYF.

V usage is TRBV12-3 or TRBV12-4 and J usage is TRBJ2-7, with D possibly matching TRBD1 (6 bases). With 6 bases removed from V and 2 bases from J, the gap between germline ends came to 8 bases. This CDR3 has 12 residues. CDR3 amino acids: CASSRTAYEQYF. The CDR3 region has the DNA TGTGCCAGCAGCAGGACAGCCTACGAGCAGTACTTC.